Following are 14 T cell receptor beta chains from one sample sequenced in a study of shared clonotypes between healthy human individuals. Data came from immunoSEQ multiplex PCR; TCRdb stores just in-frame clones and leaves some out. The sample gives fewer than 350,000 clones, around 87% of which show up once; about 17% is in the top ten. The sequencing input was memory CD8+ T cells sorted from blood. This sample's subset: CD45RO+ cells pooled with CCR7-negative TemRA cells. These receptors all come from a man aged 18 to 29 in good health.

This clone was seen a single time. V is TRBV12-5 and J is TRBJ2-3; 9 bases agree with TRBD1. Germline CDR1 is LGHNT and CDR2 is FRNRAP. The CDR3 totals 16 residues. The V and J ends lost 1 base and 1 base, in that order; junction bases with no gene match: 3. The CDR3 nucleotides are TGTGCTAGTGGTTTGGGACAGGGGGATCGCACAGATACGCAGTATTTT. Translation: CASGLGQGDRTDTQYF.

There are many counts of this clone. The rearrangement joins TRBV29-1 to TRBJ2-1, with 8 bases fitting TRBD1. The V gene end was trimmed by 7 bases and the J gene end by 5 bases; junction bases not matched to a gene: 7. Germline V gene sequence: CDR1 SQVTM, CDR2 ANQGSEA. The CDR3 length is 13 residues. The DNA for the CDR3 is TGCAGCGCCGCAGGGGGCAACGACAATGAGCAGTTCTTC. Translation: CSAAGGNDNEQFF.

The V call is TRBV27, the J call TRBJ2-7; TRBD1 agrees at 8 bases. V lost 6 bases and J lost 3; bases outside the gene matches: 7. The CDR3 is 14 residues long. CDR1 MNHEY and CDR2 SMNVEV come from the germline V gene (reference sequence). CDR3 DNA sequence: TGTGCCAGCAGCAGGACAGGGTTCGGCTACGAGCAGTACTTC. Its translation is CASSRTGFGYEQYF.

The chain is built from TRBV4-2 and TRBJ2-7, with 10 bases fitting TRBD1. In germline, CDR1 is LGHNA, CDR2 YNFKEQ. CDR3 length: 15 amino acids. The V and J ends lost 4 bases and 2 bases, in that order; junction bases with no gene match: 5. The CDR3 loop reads CASSPSGTGAYEQYF. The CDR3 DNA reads TGTGCCAGCAGCCCGAGTGGGACAGGGGCCTACGAGCAGTACTTC.

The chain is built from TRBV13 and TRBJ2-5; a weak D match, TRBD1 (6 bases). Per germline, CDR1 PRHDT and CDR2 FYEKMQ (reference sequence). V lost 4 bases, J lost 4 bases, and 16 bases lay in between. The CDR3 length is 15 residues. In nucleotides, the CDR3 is TGTGCCAGCAGCTACAGAACAGGGCTGGGAGAGACCCAGTACTTC. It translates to CASSYRTGLGETQYF.

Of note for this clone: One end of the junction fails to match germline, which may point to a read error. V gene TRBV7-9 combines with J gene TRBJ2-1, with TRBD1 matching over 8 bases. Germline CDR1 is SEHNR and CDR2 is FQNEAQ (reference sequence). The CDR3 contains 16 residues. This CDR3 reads CASSRTDRASNNEQFF. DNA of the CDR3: TGTGCCAGCAGCCGAACGGACAGGGCCTCCAACAATGAGCAGTTCTTC.

In DNA form, the CDR3 reads TGTGCCAGCAGCCCTCAGGGGGCTAACGAAGCTTTCTTT. Translated, it gives CASSPQGANEAFF. The chain links TRBV7-9 to TRBJ1-1, with TRBD1 identical over 8 bases. This CDR3 comprises 13 residues. V shed 5 bases, J shed 8 bases, and the junction held 7 bases outside the gene matches. Germline-derived CDR1 and CDR2 are SEHNR and FQNEAQ (reference sequence).

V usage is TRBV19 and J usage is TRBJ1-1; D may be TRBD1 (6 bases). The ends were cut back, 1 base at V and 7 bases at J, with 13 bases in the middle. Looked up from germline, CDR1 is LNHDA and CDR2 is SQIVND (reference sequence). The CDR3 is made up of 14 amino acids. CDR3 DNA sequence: TGTGCCAGTAGTATAGGTGCCCAGGGGAATGAAGCTTTCTTT. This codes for CASSIGAQGNEAFF.

CDR3 nucleotide sequence: TGTGCCAGCACCCCCCCGGGGAAGGCGAATTCACCCCTCCACTTT. Translation gives CASTPPGKANSPLHF. The rearrangement uses TRBV7-9 and TRBJ1-6; D not resolved. Deletions cut 7 bases from V and 7 bases from J, with 17 bases between. The CDR3 sequence is 15 residues long. The germline V gene encodes CDR1 SEHNR and CDR2 FQNEAQ (reference sequence).

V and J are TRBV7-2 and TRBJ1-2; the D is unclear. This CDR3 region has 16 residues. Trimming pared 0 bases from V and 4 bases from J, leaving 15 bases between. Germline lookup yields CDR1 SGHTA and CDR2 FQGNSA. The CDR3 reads CASSLAVDGQTYGYTF. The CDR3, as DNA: TGTGCCAGCAGCTTAGCAGTAGACGGGCAGACCTATGGCTACACCTTC.

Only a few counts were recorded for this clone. The DNA for the CDR3 is TGTGCCAGCAGCCCAGGGGGTGAGACCCAGTACTTC. Translating it yields CASSPGGETQYF. This sequence joins TRBV6-6 and TRBJ2-5; 7 bases match TRBD1. The V segment lost 6 bases and the J segment 5 bases; nucleotides outside the gene matches: 3. In germline, CDR1 is MNHNY, CDR2 SVGAGI (reference sequence). The CDR3 extends over 12 amino acids.

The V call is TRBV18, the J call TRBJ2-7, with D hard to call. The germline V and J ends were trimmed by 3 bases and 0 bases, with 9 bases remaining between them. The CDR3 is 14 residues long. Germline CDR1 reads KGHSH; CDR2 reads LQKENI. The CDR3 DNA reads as TGTGCCAGCTCACCGCCTGGAAGCTCCTACGAGCAGTACTTC. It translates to CASSPPGSSYEQYF. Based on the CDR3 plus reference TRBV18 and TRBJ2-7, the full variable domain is NAGVMQNPRHLVRRRGQEARLRCSPMKGHSHVYWYRQLPEEGLKFMVYLQKENIIDESGMPKERFSAEFPKEGPSILRIQQVVRGDSAAYFCASSPPGSSYEQYFGPGTRLTVT.

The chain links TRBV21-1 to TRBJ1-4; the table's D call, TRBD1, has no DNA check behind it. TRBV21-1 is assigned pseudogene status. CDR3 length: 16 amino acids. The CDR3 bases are TGTGCCAGCAGCACGACCCCAGGGGGAACTAATGAAAAACTGTTTTTT. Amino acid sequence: CASSTTPGGTNEKLFF.

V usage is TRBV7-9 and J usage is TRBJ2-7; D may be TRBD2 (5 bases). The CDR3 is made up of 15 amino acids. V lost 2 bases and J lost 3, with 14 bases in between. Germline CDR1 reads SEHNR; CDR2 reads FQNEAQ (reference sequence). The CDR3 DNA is TGTGCCAGCAGCTTATGGGATAGCGCTAACTACGAGCAGTACTTC. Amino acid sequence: CASSLWDSANYEQYF.